One and the same sample provided the 10 T cell receptor beta chains below, sequenced in a study of blood T cell repertoires in COVID-19. Assay used: immunoSEQ multiplex PCR; TCRdb lists only in-frame clones, some missing. There are approximately 66,000 clones in the sample; 85% to 90% occur only once, and approximately 1.5% lies in the top ten. The material sequenced was peripheral blood. The origin of the receptors is a man aged 55 to 70 with acute or convalescent COVID-19.

The V call is TRBV7-9, the J call TRBJ2-1; 12 bases match TRBD1. The germline V gene has CDR1 SEHNR and CDR2 FQNEAQ (reference sequence). V lost 2 bases to trimming and J lost 8 bases; unmatched junction nucleotides: 4. CDR3 size: 15 residues. The chain's CDR3 is CASSLTGTGGYEQFF. CDR3 DNA sequence: TGTGCCAGCAGCTTAACTGGGACAGGGGGCTATGAGCAGTTCTTC.

This chain connects TRBV6-1 to TRBJ1-5, with 8 bases lining up with TRBD1. V trimming: 2 bases; J trimming: 2 bases; junction bases outside the gene matches: 2. The CDR3 is made up of 15 amino acids. Germline-derived CDR1 and CDR2 are MNHNS and SASEGT. CDR3 DNA sequence: TGTGCCAGCAGTGAATGGGGACAGGGCAATCAGCCCCAGCATTTT. Translation gives CASSEWGQGNQPQHF.

This chain uses TRBV10-3 with TRBJ1-6, with D perhaps matching TRBD1 (6 bases). Germline CDR1 reads ENHRY; CDR2 reads SYGVKD. Trimming pared 5 bases from V and 9 bases from J, leaving 14 bases between. The CDR3 consists of 14 residues. The CDR3 DNA reads as TGTGCCATCAGTACTCAGGGGCCTAGTTCACCCCTCCACTTT. This encodes CAISTQGPSSPLHF.

This chain joins TRBV6-5 and TRBJ2-7, with 10 bases lining up with TRBD1. Unmatched junction bases numbered 6, after V lost 6 bases and J lost 4 bases. Per the germline V gene, CDR1 is MNHEY and CDR2 is SVGAGI. The CDR3 extends over 14 amino acids. This CDR3 is CASSLRDRGYEQYF. CDR3 sequence (DNA): TGTGCCAGCAGCCTCAGGGACAGGGGATACGAGCAGTACTTC.

V usage is TRBV5-1 and J usage is TRBJ2-7; no reliable D call. V was shortened by 0 bases and J by 6 bases, with 10 bases between the two germline ends. Germline lookup yields CDR1 SGHRS and CDR2 YFSETQ. The CDR3 is 13 residues long. The CDR3 coding sequence is TGCGCCAGCAGCTTGGAGCGTCTGGGCGAGCAGTACTTC. Its protein product is CASSLERLGEQYF.

The J gene is TRBJ1-3, the V gene TRBV5-6, with D hard to call. Germline V gene sequence: CDR1 SGHDT, CDR2 YYEEEE. CDR3 length equals 14 residues. Trimming removed 0 bases from V and 9 bases from J, with 13 bases in between. DNA of the CDR3: TGTGCCAGCAGCTTGGAGGCCGAGGATGGCACCATATATTTT. This sequence encodes CASSLEAEDGTIYF.

CDR3 sequence: CASSPREAEAFF. In DNA form, the CDR3 reads TGTGCCAGCAGTCCCCGGGAAGCTGAAGCTTTCTTT. The chain uses TRBV6-6 and TRBJ1-1; D ambiguous. The CDR3 has 12 residues. Germline V CDR1 and CDR2: MNHNY, SVGAGI (reference sequence). The germline V and J ends were trimmed by 5 bases and 6 bases, with 10 bases remaining between them.

This clone was found once. This rearrangement joins TRBV5-1 to TRBJ1-3; D is uncertain. With 0 bases removed from V and 0 bases from J, the gap between germline ends came to 13 bases. The CDR3 extends over 17 amino acids. Germline V gene sequence: CDR1 SGHRS, CDR2 YFSETQ. CDR3 region: CASSLAPGILSGNTIYF. Here the CDR3 DNA reads TGCGCCAGCAGCTTGGCCCCGGGTATCCTCTCTGGAAACACCATATATTTT.

The chain recombines TRBV7-2 with TRBJ1-6; D perhaps matches TRBD1 (6 bases). Trimming removed 3 bases at V and 14 bases at J, with 17 bases between. Germline values: CDR1 SGHTA, CDR2 FQGNSA. This CDR3 contains 14 residues. CDR3 residues: CASSLGGPTRSLHF. CDR3 DNA: TGTGCCAGCAGCTTGGGGGGGCCAACCCGGTCCCTCCACTTT.

Only a few counts were recorded for this clone. The chain couples TRBV7-9 to TRBJ1-1; D is ambiguous. The germline gives CDR1 SEHNR, CDR2 FQNEAQ (reference sequence). V gave up 2 bases and J gave up 6 bases, with 4 bases separating them. The CDR3 spans 11 residues. The DNA for the CDR3 is TGTGCCAGCAGCTTACAGGCTGAAGCTTTCTTT. It translates to CASSLQAEAFF. Together with reference TRBV7-9 and TRBJ1-1, the CDR3 gives the full variable domain: DTGVSQNPRHKITKRGQNVTFRCDPISEHNRLYWYRQTLGQGPEFLTYFQNEAQLEKSRLLSDRFSAERPKGSFSTLEIQRTEQGDSAMYLCASSLQAEAFFGQGTRLTVV.